A selection of T cell receptor beta chains follows, all from one sample in a study of memory CD4+ T cells and cytomegalovirus serostatus. The repertoire was sequenced with immunoSEQ multiplex PCR; TCRdb's copy has only in-frame clones and lacks some. The sample lists tens of thousands of clones, around 80% occurring once. Sequencing used memory CD4+ T cells from blood. These receptors originate from an adult in good health and CMV-seronegative. The CDR3 runs from the conserved cysteine through the conserved F or W. The D gene is left open where the match is weak. Clone size appears in some rows only: once, few, many, or a class for an expanded clone.

TRBV2	.	TRBD2	TRBJ2-1	TGTGCCAGCAGTGAAAGCGGGGATTTGTACAATGAGCAGTTCTTC	CASSESGDLYNEQFF
TRBV7-9	medium-sized	.	TRBJ1-1	TGTGCCAGCAGCTTTGGCGGGGACACTGAAGCTTTCTTT	CASSFGGDTEAFF
TRBV6-1	.	TRBD1	TRBJ1-2	TGTGCCAGCAGTGAACGGCGGGACAGAAATGACTATGGCTACACCTTC	CASSERRDRNDYGYTF
TRBV5-1	.	.	TRBJ2-3	TGCGCCAGCAGCTCGGGACTTTCCACAGATACGCAGTATTTT	CASSSGLSTDTQYF
TRBV30	once	TRBD2	TRBJ2-7	TGTGCCTGGAGTGTACGGGGCGGGGGGCAAGGTTACGAGCAGTACTTC	CAWSVRGGGQGYEQYF
TRBV5-1	.	TRBD2	TRBJ2-5	TGCGCCAGCAGCCTCAGCGGGGGACAAGAGACCCAGTACTTC	CASSLSGGQETQYF
TRBV5-4	.	.	TRBJ2-5	TGTGCCAGCAGGGGGAGCGAGAAAGAGACCCAGTACTTC	CASRGSEKETQYF
TRBV20-1	.	.	TRBJ2-7	TGCAGTGCTAGTTCTACCTACGAGCAGTACTTC	CSASSTYEQYF
TRBV6-6	.	TRBD1	TRBJ1-2	TGTGCCACCTCGAGGGGGACAGTTTATGGCTACACCTTC	CATSRGTVYGYTF
TRBV10-3	.	.	TRBJ2-7	TGTGCCATCAGTGAAGGCTTTGGGTATACGGACGGGCAGTACTTC	CAISEGFGYTDGQYF
TRBV5-4	.	.	TRBJ1-3	TGTGCCAGCAGCTTGGATCCAGGGAACTCTGGAAACACCATATATTTT	CASSLDPGNSGNTIYF
TRBV19	.	TRBD1	TRBJ1-5	TGTGCCAGTAGTACCCCCCCAGGGACAGGGGGCTGGAGCAATCAGCCCCAGCATTTT	CASSTPPGTGGWSNQPQHF
TRBV11-3	.	TRBD1	TRBJ2-7	TGTGCCAGCAGCTTAACCCAAAGGGCAGGGGGAAGCAACGAGCAGTACTTC	CASSLTQRAGGSNEQYF
TRBV6-6	.	.	TRBJ2-5	TGTGCCAGCAGCGCCGGGACCCTCGGAGGGGAGACCCAGTACTTC	CASSAGTLGGETQYF
TRBV5-6	.	.	TRBJ2-1	TGTGCCAGCAGCTTGGAGCATGAGCAGTTCTTC	CASSLEHEQFF
TRBV2	.	TRBD2	TRBJ2-7	TGTGCCAGCGCCAGGGGTAGCGGGGGGGCAACCTACGAGCAGTACTTC	CASARGSGGATYEQYF
TRBV7-8	.	.	TRBJ1-2	TGTGCCAGCAGCTTAGGTCAGAACTATGGCTACACCTTC	CASSLGQNYGYTF
TRBV6-5	once	.	TRBJ2-5	TGTGCCAGCAGGTTAGGTGGCGGTGGGGGAGAGACCCAGTACTTC	CASRLGGGGGETQYF
TRBV9	.	.	TRBJ2-3	TGTGCCAGCAGCGCCCCCGGGTGGGGTTCTCGCACAGATACGCAGTATTTT	CASSAPGWGSRTDTQYF
TRBV7-9	.	TRBD1	TRBJ2-3	TGTGCCAGCAGCTCGCCGACAGGGAAGAGCTCTAGCACAGATACGCAGTATTTT	CASSSPTGKSSSTDTQYF
TRBV5-4	.	.	TRBJ2-3	TGTGCCAGCAGCTTTGGTTCTAGCACAGATACGCAGTATTTT	CASSFGSSTDTQYF
TRBV10-1	.	TRBD1	TRBJ1-1	TGCGCCAGCAGTGGCCGGGACAGATACACTGAAGCTTTCTTT	CASSGRDRYTEAFF
TRBV19	.	.	TRBJ2-2	TGTGCCAGTAGTATAATTCTGGCGTGGGCCGGGGAGCTGTTTTTT	CASSIILAWAGELFF
TRBV6-5	.	TRBD1	TRBJ2-7	TGTGCCAGCAGTTCGGACAGGACCTACGAGCAGTACTTC	CASSSDRTYEQYF